The text below deals with one T cell receptor (beta chain). There is no known antigen for this receptor. No base quality information exists; no much larger clone differs at one position. These data belong to a study of CD8 T cells in Susac syndrome (dated 2019 in TCRdb). At the level of the whole study: Whether CD8+ T cell activation and differentiation in Susac syndrome was antigen driven was tested using repertoire sequencing. Results and caveats for the whole study, not just this receptor: The number of individuals in the TCR sequencing and HLA analysis was acknowledged as relatively small.

Peripheral blood CD8+ and CD4+ T cells from healthy donors, Susac syndrome patients and multiple sclerosis patients were profiled using high-throughput TCR beta sequencing. Multiple sclerosis controls were treatment-naive patients with stable or active relapsing-remitting disease fulfilling revised McDonald criteria. CD8+ TEMRA cells were enriched by FACS, while bulk CD8+ and CD4+ T cells were purified by magnetic negative isolation. Blood was drawn into EDTA tubes, processed within 24 hours, and PBMCs were isolated by density gradient centrifugation. PBMCs intended for TCR sequencing were frozen in liquid nitrogen and were later thawed in a 37 degrees C water bath. Purity of sorted or isolated CD4+, CD8+ and CD8+ TEMRA cells was at least 90%. After removal of 1 base from V and 4 bases from J, the junction retains 4 bases not matched to a gene. CDR3 length: 15 amino acids, cysteine to phenylalanine. The sequence is cut down to CDR3 DNA, 45 bases in frame from base 1.

RNA was extracted using the RNeasy kit, and roughly 0.45 to 1 microgram was reverse transcribed with random hexamers. The immunoSEQ multiplex PCR assay, which covers 54 Vbeta and 13 Jbeta segments, was used to amplify TCR beta CDR3 regions. PCR amplification bias was corrected using a synthetic template baseline for primer optimization and computational correction. Processing in the source paper ran as follows. Reads were annotated to V, D and J genes per IMGT and analyzed with immunoSEQ Analyzer, keeping only productive sequences. Clonality was calculated as one minus the Shannon entropy normalized by log2 of the number of productive unique sequences. For each patient and control, public and private clones were evaluated among the 100 most prevalent clones. Clones were defined as Susac-specific if absent from the healthy and MS cohorts, from 900 to 1,300 published viral clones and from other ImmuneACCESS disease sequences. The public reads were quality trimmed at Q25 with fastp and then assembled into clones with MiXCR by TCRdb, keeping productive beta chains. Each CDR3 protein appears once, grouped with its most common genes and DNA. For this entry, the V and J calls and clone size follow TCRdb and not the study's own pipeline. The sample table lists some 100,000 distinct CDR3 sequences, 85% to 95% of them with a count of one. The leading ten clones occupy 0.093% of the sample.

The clonotype was recovered from a human donor with multiple sclerosis. The sample was CD4+ T cells from PBMCs. The rearrangement joined TRBV12-3 or TRBV12-4 to TRBJ1-5, and TRBD1 aligns with 7 junction nucleotides. The CDR3 region: CASSLEAGGNQPQHF. The nucleotide sequence is given as TGTGCCAGCAGTTTAGAGGCAGGGGGGAATCAGCCCCAGCATTTT.